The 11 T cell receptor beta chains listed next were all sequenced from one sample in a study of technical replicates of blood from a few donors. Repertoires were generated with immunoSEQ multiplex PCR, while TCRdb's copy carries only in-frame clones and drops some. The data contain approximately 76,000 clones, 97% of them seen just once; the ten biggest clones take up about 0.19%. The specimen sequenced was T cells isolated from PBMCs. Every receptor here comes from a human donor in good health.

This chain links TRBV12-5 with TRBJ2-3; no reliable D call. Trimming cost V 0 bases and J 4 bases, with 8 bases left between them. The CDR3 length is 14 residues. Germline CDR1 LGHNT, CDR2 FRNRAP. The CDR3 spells CASGLVEEADTQYF. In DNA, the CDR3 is TGTGCTAGTGGTTTGGTTGAAGAGGCAGATACGCAGTATTTT.

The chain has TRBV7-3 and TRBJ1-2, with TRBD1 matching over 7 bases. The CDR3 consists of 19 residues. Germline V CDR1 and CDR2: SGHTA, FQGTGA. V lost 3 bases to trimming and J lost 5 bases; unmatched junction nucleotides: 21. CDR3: CASSFNPSTGLVSLYGYTF. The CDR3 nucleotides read TGTGCCAGCAGCTTCAATCCCTCGACAGGGTTGGTTTCTCTTTATGGCTACACCTTC.

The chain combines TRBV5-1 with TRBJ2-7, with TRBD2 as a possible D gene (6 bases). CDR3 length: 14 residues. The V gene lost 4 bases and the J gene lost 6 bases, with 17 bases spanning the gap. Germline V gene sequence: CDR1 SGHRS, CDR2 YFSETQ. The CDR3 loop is CASSGGLSSLEQYF. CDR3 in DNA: TGCGCCAGCAGCGGGGGACTGTCCTCCCTCGAGCAGTACTTC.

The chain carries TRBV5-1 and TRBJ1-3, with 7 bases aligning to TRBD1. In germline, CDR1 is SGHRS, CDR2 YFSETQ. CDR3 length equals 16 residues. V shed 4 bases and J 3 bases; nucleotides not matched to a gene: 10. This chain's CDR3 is CASSASNRGDGNTIYF. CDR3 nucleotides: TGCGCCAGCAGCGCTTCCAACAGGGGTGATGGAAACACCATATATTTT.

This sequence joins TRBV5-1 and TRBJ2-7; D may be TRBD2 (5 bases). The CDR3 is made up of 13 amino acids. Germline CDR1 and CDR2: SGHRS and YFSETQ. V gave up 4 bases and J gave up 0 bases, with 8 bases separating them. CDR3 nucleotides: TGCGCCAGCAGCCAGAGGGTCTCCTACGAGCAGTACTTC. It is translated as CASSQRVSYEQYF.

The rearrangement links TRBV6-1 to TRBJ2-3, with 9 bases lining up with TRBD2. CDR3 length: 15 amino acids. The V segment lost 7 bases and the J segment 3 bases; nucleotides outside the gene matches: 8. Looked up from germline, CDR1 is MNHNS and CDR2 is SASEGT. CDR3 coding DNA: TGTGCCAGCACTCCGGTAGCGGGAGAAACAGATACGCAGTATTTT. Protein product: CASTPVAGETDTQYF.

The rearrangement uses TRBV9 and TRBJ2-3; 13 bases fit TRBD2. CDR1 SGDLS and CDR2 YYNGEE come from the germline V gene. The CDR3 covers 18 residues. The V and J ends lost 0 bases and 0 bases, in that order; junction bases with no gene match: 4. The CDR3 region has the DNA TGTGCCAGCAGCGTAGGACTAGCGGGGGGCCGTAGCACAGATACGCAGTATTTT. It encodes CASSVGLAGGRSTDTQYF.

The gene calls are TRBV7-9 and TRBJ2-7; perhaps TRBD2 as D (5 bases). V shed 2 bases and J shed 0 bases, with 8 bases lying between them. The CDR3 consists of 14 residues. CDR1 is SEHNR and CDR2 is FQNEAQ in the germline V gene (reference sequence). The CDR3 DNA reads TGTGCCAGCAGCTTACGGACTGACTCCTACGAGCAGTACTTC. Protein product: CASSLRTDSYEQYF.

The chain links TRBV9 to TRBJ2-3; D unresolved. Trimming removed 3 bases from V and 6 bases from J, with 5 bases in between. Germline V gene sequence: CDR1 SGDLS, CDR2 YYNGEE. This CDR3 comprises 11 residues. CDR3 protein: CASSAEDTQYF. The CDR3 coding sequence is TGTGCCAGCAGCGCGGAGGATACGCAGTATTTT.

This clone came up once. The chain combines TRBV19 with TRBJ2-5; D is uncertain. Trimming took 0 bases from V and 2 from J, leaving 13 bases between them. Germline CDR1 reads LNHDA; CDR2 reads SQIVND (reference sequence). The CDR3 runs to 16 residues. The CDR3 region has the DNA TGTGCCAGTAGTATAGATCGTAGTTACCAACAAGAGACCCAGTACTTC. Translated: CASSIDRSYQQETQYF. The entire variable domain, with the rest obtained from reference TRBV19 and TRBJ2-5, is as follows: DGGITQSPKYLFRKEGQNVTLSCEQNLNHDAMYWYRQDPGQGLRLIYYSQIVNDFQKGDIAEGYSVSREKKESFPLTVTSAQKNPTAFYLCASSIDRSYQQETQYFGPGTRLLVL.

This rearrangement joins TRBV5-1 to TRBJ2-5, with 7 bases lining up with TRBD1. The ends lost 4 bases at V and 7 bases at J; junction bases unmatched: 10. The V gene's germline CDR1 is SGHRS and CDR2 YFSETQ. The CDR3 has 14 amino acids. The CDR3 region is CASSDRVIEGTQYF. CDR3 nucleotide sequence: TGCGCCAGCAGCGACAGGGTGATCGAGGGGACCCAGTACTTC. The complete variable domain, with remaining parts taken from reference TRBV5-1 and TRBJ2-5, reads KAGVTQTPRYLIKTRGQQVTLSCSPISGHRSVSWYQQTPGQGLQFLFEYFSETQRNKGNFPGRFSGRQFSNSRSEMNVSTLELGDSALYLCASSDRVIEGTQYFGPGTRLLVL.